The 18 T cell receptor beta chains in this list originate from one sample, sequenced in a study of graft-versus-host responses after intestinal transplantation. Their specific antigens are unknown. TCRdb's table, derived via immunoSEQ multiplex PCR, lists solely in-frame clones and lacks some. The sample has some 100,000 clones; 85% to 95% are singletons. This specimen was unstimulated CD8+ T cells sorted from spleen or lymph node cells, taken before transplant. All receptors come from a human donor who was the organ donor for an intestinal transplant.

This chain links TRBV19 with TRBJ2-1; 7 positions match TRBD1. The CDR3 has 15 residues. Germline-derived CDR1 and CDR2 are LNHDA and SQIVND (reference sequence). J was trimmed by 0 bases and V by 8 bases; bases with no gene match: 7. The CDR3 bases are TGTGCCAGTTCCCGCCCAGGGGGCTCCTACAATGAGCAGTTCTTC. It codes for CASSRPGGSYNEQFF.

CDR3 residues: CASSFGETQYF. CDR3 DNA: TGTGCCAGCAGCTTCGGGGAGACCCAGTACTTC. V and J are TRBV11-2 and TRBJ2-5; no clear D. CDR1 and CDR2 from the germline V gene are SGHAT and FQNNGV. The ends were cut back, 3 bases at V and 5 bases at J, with 4 bases in the middle. This CDR3 contains 11 residues.

The chain carries TRBV13 and TRBJ2-3; 7 bases align to TRBD2. The ends lost 1 base at V and 5 bases at J; junction bases unmatched: 12. Germline CDR1 is PRHDT and CDR2 is FYEKMQ (reference sequence). CDR3 length equals 17 residues. CDR3 sequence: CASSLEDRAGSLDTQYF. As DNA, the CDR3 is TGTGCCAGCAGCTTAGAAGACAGAGCGGGATCTTTAGATACGCAGTATTTT.

V is TRBV18 and J is TRBJ2-7, with TRBD2 identical over 15 bases. The V and J ends lost 4 bases and 5 bases, in that order; junction bases with no gene match: 18. The CDR3 is made up of 20 amino acids. Germline V lookup: CDR1 KGHSH, CDR2 LQKENI. CDR3: CASSRRLGLAGGLNLNEQYF. Written as DNA, the CDR3 is TGTGCCAGCTCACGCCGACTCGGACTAGCGGGGGGGCTGAATTTAAACGAGCAGTACTTC.

The V gene is TRBV28, the J gene TRBJ2-7; D gene ambiguous. The CDR3 covers 14 residues. Germline loops: CDR1 MDHEN, CDR2 SYDVKM. The ends were cut back, 5 bases at V and 3 bases at J, with 14 bases in the middle. CDR3 nucleotide sequence: TGTGCCAGCAGTCCGTGGGTTGAGGACTACGAGCAGTACTTC. This sequence encodes CASSPWVEDYEQYF.

V gene TRBV4-1 combines with J gene TRBJ1-4; perhaps TRBD1 as D (5 bases). The CDR3 consists of 16 residues. The germline V and J ends were trimmed by 3 bases and 8 bases, with 19 bases remaining between them. Germline loops: CDR1 MGHRA, CDR2 YSYEKL. The CDR3 spells CASSQYSVAGEEKLFF. As DNA, the CDR3 is TGCGCCAGCAGCCAGTACAGCGTGGCGGGGGAAGAAAAACTGTTTTTT.

Written as DNA, the CDR3 is TGCAGTGCCCCAACTTACAATGAGCAGTTCTTC. Translation gives CSAPTYNEQFF. The J gene is TRBJ2-1, the V gene TRBV20-1, with no clear D. The germline V gene has CDR1 DFQATT and CDR2 SNEGSKA (reference sequence). The CDR3 runs to 11 residues. The germline V and J ends were trimmed by 6 bases and 4 bases, with 7 bases remaining between them.

The chain links TRBV27 to TRBJ1-1, with D tentatively TRBD1 (6 bases). The V end lost 2 bases, the J end lost 1 base, and 8 bases lay between the germline ends. CDR3 length equals 14 residues. Germline values: CDR1 MNHEY, CDR2 SMNVEV (reference sequence). The CDR3 reads CASSLGGANTEAFF. The CDR3 coding sequence is TGTGCCAGCAGTTTAGGGGGGGCGAACACTGAAGCTTTCTTT.

This chain uses TRBV6-5 with TRBJ2-1; D is undetermined. V was clipped by 6 bases and J by 4 bases, with 16 bases between them. This CDR3 region has 15 residues. The V gene's germline CDR1 is MNHEY and CDR2 SVGAGI. The CDR3 DNA sequence: TGTGCCAGCAGACCCGATTCCGAAACTTACAATGAGCAGTTCTTC. It specifies CASRPDSETYNEQFF.

The rearrangement joins TRBV12-5 to TRBJ2-7; 9 bases line up with TRBD2. This CDR3 region has 18 residues. V lost 2 bases to trimming and J lost 1 base; unmatched junction nucleotides: 12. CDR1 is LGHNT and CDR2 is FRNRAP in the germline V gene. Here the CDR3 reads CASGLFPWLSGRSYEQYF. In DNA, the CDR3 is TGTGCTAGTGGTTTGTTCCCTTGGTTAAGCGGGAGGTCCTACGAGCAGTACTTC.

The J gene is TRBJ2-1, the V gene TRBV7-9, with 7 bases that match TRBD2. V lost 4 bases and J lost 10; bases outside the gene matches: 4. The V gene's germline CDR1 is SEHNR and CDR2 FQNEAQ (reference sequence). This CDR3 region has 12 residues. This chain's CDR3 is CASSSSGLEQFF. The CDR3 nucleotides are TGTGCCAGCAGCTCTAGCGGTTTGGAGCAGTTCTTC.

The CDR3 is CASSQGAEAFF. CDR3 nucleotide sequence: TGCGCCAGCAGCCAGGGGGCTGAAGCTTTCTTT. The chain employs TRBV5-1 and TRBJ1-1; the match to TRBD1 covers 7 bases. Trimming removed 4 bases from V and 6 bases from J; junction bases left unmatched: 0. This CDR3 has 11 residues. The V gene's germline CDR1 is SGHRS and CDR2 YFSETQ.

The chain employs TRBV11-3 and TRBJ2-7; weak D call: TRBD1 (6 bases). Per the germline V gene, CDR1 is SGHNT and CDR2 is YENEEA. The CDR3 covers 13 residues. Trimming pared 4 bases from V and 5 bases from J, leaving 12 bases between. CDR3 amino acids: CASSSPDSHEQYF. CDR3 nucleotides: TGTGCCAGCAGCTCCCCGGACAGCCACGAGCAGTACTTC.

The chain couples TRBV19 to TRBJ1-4; 7 bases line up with TRBD1. The CDR3 has 19 amino acids. The junction had 14 bases not matched to a gene; V was cut back by 4 bases and J by 0 bases. Germline CDR1 reads LNHDA; CDR2 reads SQIVND (reference sequence). This CDR3 is CASSRLTGFNRATNEKLFF. Written as DNA, the CDR3 is TGTGCCAGTAGTAGATTGACAGGGTTTAACCGTGCAACTAATGAAAAACTGTTTTTT. The full variable domain, in which reference TRBV19 and TRBJ1-4 provide the parts outside the CDR3, is DGGITQSPKYLFRKEGQNVTLSCEQNLNHDAMYWYRQDPGQGLRLIYYSQIVNDFQKGDIAEGYSVSREKKESFPLTVTSAQKNPTAFYLCASSRLTGFNRATNEKLFFGSGTQLSVL.

The rearrangement joins TRBV7-9 to TRBJ2-5; D perhaps matches TRBD2 (5 bases). Trimming shortened V by 1 base and J by 1 base, and 7 bases separated the two germline ends. Looked up from germline, CDR1 is SEHNR and CDR2 is FQNEAQ (reference sequence). The CDR3 sequence is 14 residues long. In DNA form, the CDR3 reads TGTGCCAGCAGCTTAGGGGGAGCCCAAGAGACCCAGTACTTC. Translating gives CASSLGGAQETQYF. The full variable domain, completed using reference TRBV7-9 and TRBJ2-5, is DTGVSQNPRHKITKRGQNVTFRCDPISEHNRLYWYRQTLGQGPEFLTYFQNEAQLEKSRLLSDRFSAERPKGSFSTLEIQRTEQGDSAMYLCASSLGGAQETQYFGPGTRLLVL.

The V gene is TRBV13, the J gene TRBJ1-4; the D is unclear. Trimming removed 4 bases at V and 6 bases at J, with 15 bases between. This CDR3 is 15 amino acids long. From germline, CDR1 is PRHDT and CDR2 FYEKMQ (reference sequence). In nucleotides, the CDR3 is TGTGCCAGCAGCTCAAGTCACACCGCGGATGAAAAACTGTTTTTT. Its protein is CASSSSHTADEKLFF.

The chain has TRBV5-1 and TRBJ2-7; 10 nucleotides line up with TRBD1. The CDR3 is 14 amino acids. The V gene's germline CDR1 is SGHRS and CDR2 YFSETQ. The J segment lost 7 bases and the V segment lost 0 bases, leaving 4 bases of the junction unmatched. This chain's CDR3 is CASSLGQGAEEQYF. The CDR3 coding sequence is TGCGCCAGCAGCTTGGGACAGGGGGCGGAAGAGCAGTACTTC.

This chain links TRBV6-1 with TRBJ1-5, with 8 nucleotides matching TRBD1. The CDR3 length is 15 residues. V lost 6 bases to trimming and J lost 9 bases; unmatched junction nucleotides: 13. CDR1 MNHNS and CDR2 SASEGT come from the germline V gene. The CDR3 coding sequence is TGTGCCAGCAGCCCTACCGGGACAGGCTACCGGCCCCAGCATTTT. This sequence encodes CASSPTGTGYRPQHF.